This TCR beta chain was sequenced during a study of glioma-infiltrating T cells. This clonotype was counted at least ten times. TCR alpha and beta CDR3 regions were amplified from RNA using iRepertoire nested multiplex PCR. TCRdb re-called the multiplex PCR reads with MiXCR, one entry per CDR3 protein. Seen here are roughly 200,000 distinct CDR3 sequences, about 32% observed once, and the top ten hold roughly a fifth. The sample taken for sequencing was glioma tissue, nonneoplastic brain tissue, or PBMCs (not recorded which). The sequence derives from a human donor with low-grade glioma or glioblastoma, undergoing nonglioma brain surgery, or in good health (not recorded which).

CDR3 loop: CASRRTGTGYGYTF. As DNA, the CDR3 is TGTGCCAGCAGGAGGACAGGGACAGGGTACGGCTACACCTTC. The chain uses TRBV28 and TRBJ1-2; 9 positions agree with TRBD1. Unmatched junction bases numbered 10, after V lost 6 bases and J lost 8 bases. Germline V gene sequence: CDR1 MDHEN, CDR2 SYDVKM. The CDR3 runs 14 residues.